The 8 T cell receptor beta chains below were found in one sample sequenced in a study of T cells in women clearing cervical HPV infection. Data came from immunoSEQ multiplex PCR; TCRdb stores just in-frame clones and leaves some out. The specimen's table records tens of thousands of clones. The sample comprised blood buffy coat. All receptors come from a woman between 18 and 70 years old with a cervical HPV16 infection that either progressed to CIN3+ or cleared (not recorded which).

On this clone: The CDR3 end lies 3 residues beyond the end of the read and is filled in from the germline J gene. The gene calls are TRBV30 and TRBJ2-7, with TRBD1 as a possible D gene (6 bases). Per germline, CDR1 GTSNPN and CDR2 SVGIG (reference sequence). The CDR3 totals 14 residues. Trimming removed 1 base at V and 5 bases at J, with 15 bases between. Incomplete CDR3 DNA: TGTGCCTGGAGTGAAGGCAGGGGTGGCCACGAG. This codes for CAWSEGRGGHE. The full CDR3 sequence reads CAWSEGRGGHEQYF.

On this clone itself: The CDR3 extends 3 residues past the end of the read, so its final part is completed from the germline J gene. The V call is TRBV19, the J call TRBJ2-2, with D possibly being TRBD1 (5 bases). This CDR3 comprises 17 residues. The germline CDR1 and CDR2 sequences are LNHDA and SQIVND (reference sequence). The CDR3 sequence is CASSNIRVEIGNEKLFF. CDR3 DNA, as far as it was read: TGTGCCAGTAGTAACATCAGGGTGGAGATTGGAAATGAAAAG.

To note about this clone: The read comes to an end 3 residues before the CDR3 does, leaving the germline J gene to fill in the end. The J gene is TRBJ1-2, the V gene TRBV6-2 or TRBV6-3, with D uncertain. Germline CDR1 reads MNHEY; CDR2 reads SVGEGT. This CDR3 has 12 residues. The sequenced CDR3 bases are TGTGCCAGCAGCTCTACCTCCTACGAC. This encodes CASSSTSYD. The complete CDR3 sequence is CASSSTSYDYTF.

Details on this clone: The read falls 3 residues short of the CDR3 end, and the missing part is taken from the germline J gene. The V call is TRBV18, the J call TRBJ1-3; D gene unclear. The V gene lost 4 bases and the J gene lost 0 bases, with 7 bases spanning the gap. The CDR3 has 14 amino acids. Germline CDR1 and CDR2: KGHSH and LQKENI. Partial CDR3 DNA: TGTGCCAGCTCACTAGCGTCCTCTGGAAACACC. Protein sequence: CASSLASSGNT. The whole CDR3 region reads CASSLASSGNTIYF.

Comments on this clone: The sequenced fragment ends 3 residues before the CDR3 boundary, so the rest is inferred from the germline J gene. The chain is built from TRBV30 and TRBJ2-4; possible D gene TRBD2, 6 bases. The CDR3 runs to 14 residues. Per germline, CDR1 GTSNPN and CDR2 SVGIG (reference sequence). CDR3 DNA (partial): TGTGCCTGGGGGGGGTCGGGCAGGTACTATGGT. Encoded protein: CAWGGSGRYYG. The complete CDR3 sequence is CAWGGSGRYYGQYF.

Concerning this clone itself: Read data end 3 residues before the CDR3 end; the end is taken from the germline J gene. The V call is TRBV2, the J call TRBJ2-3; 8 positions match TRBD2. Trimming cost V 7 bases and J 6 bases; bases outside gene matches: 12. Germline assignment: CDR1 SNHLY and CDR2 FYNNEI. The CDR3 has 15 residues. The CDR3 DNA, read in part, is TGTGCCAGCACCACCCAAGCGGGAGCTACGGATACG. It specifies CASTTQAGATDT. The whole CDR3 region reads CASTTQAGATDTQYF.

With regard to this clone: Read coverage stops 3 residues before the CDR3 terminus; the germline J gene supplies the remainder. The J gene is TRBJ1-4, the V gene TRBV5-1, with D unresolved. CDR1 SGHRS and CDR2 YFSETQ come from the germline V gene. The CDR3 runs 15 residues. Between the trimmed V and J ends, which lost 0 bases and 3 bases, there was a span of 9 bases. The CDR3 loop is CASSLGAPANEKLFF. The part of the CDR3 DNA that was read is TGCGCCAGCAGCTTGGGGGCACCAGCTAATGAAAAA.

Concerning this clone itself: The missing CDR3 end, 3 residues past where the read stops, is filled in from the germline J gene. The chain couples TRBV6-1 to TRBJ1-2; D gene unclear. The CDR3 is 15 residues long. Germline V gives CDR1 MNHNS, CDR2 SASEGT. CDR3 region: CASSGVFTFPNDYTF. CDR3 bases read: TGTGCCAGCAGTGGTGTATTCACTTTTCCCAATGAC.